The 32 T cell receptor beta chains below were found in one sample sequenced in a study of blood T cell repertoires in COVID-19. TCRdb keeps only in-frame clones here, not all; method: immunoSEQ multiplex PCR. The sample carries a few hundred thousand clones, 88% recorded once. The sequenced sample was peripheral blood. Every receptor here comes from a woman in her 70s with COVID-19, enrolled during active disease.

The V call is TRBV6-5, the J call TRBJ2-7, with a weak D call TRBD2 (5 bases). The CDR3 runs to 14 residues. V was cut by 3 bases and J by 2 bases, with 11 bases left in between. Germline assignment: CDR1 MNHEY and CDR2 SVGAGI. CDR3 bases: TGTGCCAGCAGTTATGGCCCCGGGACCTACGAGCAGTACTTC. It specifies CASSYGPGTYEQYF.

This clone has a single count. The V call is TRBV11-2, the J call TRBJ1-5; unclear D gene. Trimming removed 0 bases from V and 6 bases from J, with 6 bases in between. Germline assignment: CDR1 SGHAT and CDR2 FQNNGV. The length of the CDR3 is 13 residues. CDR3 DNA sequence: TGTGCCAGCAGCTTAGATAGAACTCAGCCCCAGCATTTT. Amino acid sequence: CASSLDRTQPQHF.

This chain uses TRBV28 with TRBJ1-2; weak D call: TRBD1 (5 bases). V lost 6 bases and J 2 bases, leaving 13 bases between the germline ends. CDR3 size: 14 residues. The germline V gene has CDR1 MDHEN and CDR2 SYDVKM. The CDR3 protein is CASSPGGGNYGYTF. Here the CDR3 DNA reads TGTGCCAGCAGCCCTGGGGGGGGGAACTATGGCTACACCTTC.

This clone was recorded once. The chain carries TRBV5-4 and TRBJ1-3; D gene ambiguous. The CDR3 extends over 14 amino acids. Trimming pared 4 bases from V and 4 bases from J, leaving 12 bases between. The germline V gene encodes CDR1 SGHNT and CDR2 YYREEE (reference sequence). The CDR3: CASSPSRVGNTIYF. The CDR3 nucleotides read TGTGCCAGCAGCCCTTCTCGGGTAGGAAACACCATATATTTT.

The chain combines TRBV12-3 or TRBV12-4 with TRBJ1-2, with D possibly being TRBD1 (6 bases). The CDR3 is 13 residues long. The V and J ends lost 3 bases and 6 bases respectively, with 11 bases between them. Written as DNA, the CDR3 is TGTGCCAGCAGTTTTCAGGGGACGGATGGCTACACCTTC. Protein sequence: CASSFQGTDGYTF.

J is TRBJ1-5 and V is TRBV5-5; tentatively, D is TRBD1 (6 bases). Trimming removed 0 bases at V and 1 base at J, with 8 bases between. Per the germline V gene, CDR1 is SGHKS and CDR2 is YYEKEE (reference sequence). CDR3 length: 15 amino acids. CDR3 nucleotide sequence: TGTGCCAGCAGCTTGGCAGGGGACAGCAATCAGCCCCAGCATTTT. Translation gives CASSLAGDSNQPQHF. Combining the CDR3 with reference TRBV5-5 and TRBJ1-5 gives the whole variable domain DAGVTQSPTHLIKTRGQQVTLRCSPISGHKSVSWYQQVLGQGPQFIFQYYEKEERGRGNFPDRFSARQFPNYSSELNVNALLLGDSALYLCASSLAGDSNQPQHFGDGTRLSIL.

The V and J genes are TRBV30 and TRBJ1-1; 9 nucleotides align to TRBD1. V gave up 3 bases and J gave up 3 bases; unmatched junction bases: 2. CDR1 is GTSNPN and CDR2 is SVGIG in the germline V gene (reference sequence). CDR3 length: 13 amino acids. The CDR3 reads CAWSDRGDTEAFF. The CDR3 DNA reads as TGTGCCTGGAGCGACAGGGGGGACACTGAAGCTTTCTTT.

The chain couples TRBV11-3 to TRBJ2-1; TRBD1 might be the D (5 bases). V lost 5 bases to trimming and J lost 7 bases, with 18 bases between them. Germline V gene sequence: CDR1 SGHNT, CDR2 YENEEA. CDR3 length equals 15 residues. The CDR3 DNA is TGTGCCAGCAGCCCCCGCGCTTTTCAGGGTAATGAGCAGTTCTTC. This sequence encodes CASSPRAFQGNEQFF.

The genes are TRBV5-4 and TRBJ2-1, with 14 bases aligning to TRBD2. The trim removed 0 bases at V and 6 bases at J, leaving 2 bases unmatched. The CDR3 consists of 16 residues. CDR1 and CDR2 (germline): SGHNT, YYREEE (reference sequence). The CDR3 protein is CASSLDGLAGGNEQFF. The CDR3 nucleotides are TGTGCCAGCAGCTTGGATGGACTAGCGGGGGGCAATGAGCAGTTCTTC. The whole variable domain, filled in from reference TRBV5-4 and TRBJ2-1, reads ETGVTQSPTHLIKTRGQQVTLRCSSQSGHNTVSWYQQALGQGPQFIFQYYREEENGRGNFPPRFSGLQFPNYSSELNVNALELDDSALYLCASSLDGLAGGNEQFFGPGTRLTVL.

The chain uses TRBV19 and TRBJ1-5; 8 bases agree with TRBD1. The V segment lost 9 bases and the J segment 2 bases; nucleotides outside the gene matches: 6. Germline-derived CDR1 and CDR2 are LNHDA and SQIVND (reference sequence). This CDR3 has 14 residues. The CDR3 DNA follows: TGTGCCAGCAGACAGGGGTTCGGCAATCAGCCCCAGCATTTT. Protein: CASRQGFGNQPQHF.

This clone was detected only once. The genes are TRBV5-6 and TRBJ2-2, with 12 bases that match TRBD1. The CDR3 runs to 17 residues. The J segment lost 7 bases and the V segment lost 5 bases, leaving 12 bases of the junction unmatched. Germline CDR1 is SGHDT and CDR2 is YYEEEE. This CDR3 is CASRRTGTGGANGELFF. CDR3 DNA sequence: TGTGCCAGCAGACGAACCGGGACAGGGGGCGCAAACGGGGAGCTGTTTTTT.

The V and J genes are TRBV13 and TRBJ1-1; D unclear. V lost 4 bases, J lost 4 bases, and 10 bases lay in between. The CDR3 contains 13 residues. Per germline, CDR1 PRHDT and CDR2 FYEKMQ (reference sequence). The CDR3 is CASSSDGGTEAFF. CDR3 DNA sequence: TGTGCCAGCAGCTCAGACGGAGGCACTGAAGCTTTCTTT.

This chain uses TRBV5-6 with TRBJ1-1; TRBD1 is a possible D gene (5 bases). The V end was cut by 6 bases, the J end by 3 bases, with 18 bases between. Germline CDR1 SGHDT, CDR2 YYEEEE. The CDR3 covers 15 residues. DNA for the CDR3: TGTGCCAGCAACCCCCCATGGGGGGGGGACACTGAAGCTTTCTTT. This codes for CASNPPWGGDTEAFF.

This chain uses TRBV7-2 with TRBJ2-1, with 8 bases aligning to TRBD2. Germline loops: CDR1 SGHTA, CDR2 FQGNSA. The CDR3 totals 15 residues. V shed 5 bases, J shed 4 bases, and the junction held 7 bases outside the gene matches. CDR3 coding DNA: TGTGCCAGCAGCCCTAAGCGGGAGACTTACAATGAGCAGTTCTTC. This encodes CASSPKRETYNEQFF.

The table lists this clone with a count of one. The chain joins TRBV5-8 to TRBJ1-1; tentative D call: TRBD1 (6 bases). V was cut by 3 bases and J by 0 bases, with 9 bases left in between. Germline loops: CDR1 SGHTS, CDR2 YDEGEE. The CDR3 length is 14 residues. DNA for the CDR3: TGTGCCAGCAGCTACAGGGTTATGAACACTGAAGCTTTCTTT. This translates into CASSYRVMNTEAFF. Looking up the rest from reference TRBV5-8 and TRBJ1-1 gives the full variable domain: EAGVTQSPTHLIKTRGQQATLRCSPISGHTSVYWYQQALGLGLQFLLWYDEGEERNRGNFPPRFSGRQFPNYSSELNVNALELEDSALYLCASSYRVMNTEAFFGQGTRLTVV.

V gene TRBV24-1 combines with J gene TRBJ2-1; 9 nucleotides match TRBD2. This CDR3 spans 16 amino acids. Per the germline V gene, CDR1 is KGHDR and CDR2 is SFDVKD. Unmatched junction bases numbered 7, after V lost 4 bases and J lost 4 bases. CDR3 in DNA: TGTGCCACCAGTGACCTGACTAGCGGCCCATACAATGAGCAGTTCTTC. Amino acids: CATSDLTSGPYNEQFF.

The chain carries TRBV7-2 and TRBJ2-7; TRBD2 might be the D (6 bases). CDR1 and CDR2 (germline): SGHTA, FQGNSA. Between the trimmed V and J ends, which lost 3 bases and 6 bases, there was a span of 9 bases. This CDR3 spans 12 amino acids. In DNA, the CDR3 is TGTGCCAGCAGCTTCGGGGGTCTCGAGCAGTACTTC. Translating it yields CASSFGGLEQYF. The full variable domain, in which reference TRBV7-2 and TRBJ2-7 provide the parts outside the CDR3, is GAGVSQSPSNKVTEKGKDVELRCDPISGHTALYWYRQSLGQGLEFLIYFQGNSAPDKSGLPSDRFSAERTGGSVSTLTIQRTQQEDSAVYLCASSFGGLEQYFGPGTRLTVT.

The chain recombines TRBV18 with TRBJ2-7, with D possibly being TRBD2 (6 bases). CDR1 and CDR2 from the germline V gene are KGHSH and LQKENI. CDR3 size: 16 residues. Trimming left V 3 bases short and J 0 bases short, with 15 bases between. The CDR3 DNA reads TGTGCCAGCTCACCTCGTCTAGCGAGCTACTCCTACGAGCAGTACTTC. This sequence encodes CASSPRLASYSYEQYF.

The CDR3 region is CASSLDGGRVLETQYF. As DNA, the CDR3 is TGCGCCAGCAGCTTGGATGGCGGGAGGGTTTTAGAGACCCAGTACTTC. The chain uses TRBV5-1 and TRBJ2-5, with 9 nucleotides matching TRBD2. With 0 bases clipped from V and 4 bases from J, the junction kept 7 bases outside the gene matches. Germline V gene data show CDR1 as SGHRS and CDR2 as YFSETQ. This CDR3 is built from 16 residues.

V usage is TRBV2 and J usage is TRBJ2-3; 7 nucleotides agree with TRBD2. Germline V gives CDR1 SNHLY, CDR2 FYNNEI. This CDR3 comprises 15 residues. Trimming at V came to 6 bases and at J to 2 bases, leaving 8 bases not matched to a gene. CDR3 residues: CASRRSSGFTDTQYF. The CDR3 DNA reads as TGTGCCAGCAGGCGATCTAGCGGATTCACAGATACGCAGTATTTT. Together with reference TRBV2 and TRBJ2-3, the CDR3 gives the full variable domain: EPEVTQTPSHQVTQMGQEVILRCVPISNHLYFYWYRQILGQKVEFLVSFYNNEISEKSEIFDDQFSVERPDGSNFTLKIRSTKLEDSAMYFCASRRSSGFTDTQYFGPGTRLTVL.

The V and J genes are TRBV10-3 and TRBJ2-7, with 8 positions matching TRBD2. Unmatched junction bases numbered 5, after V lost 3 bases and J lost 1 base. This CDR3 region has 15 residues. Germline V CDR1 and CDR2: ENHRY, SYGVKD. The CDR3 loop is CAISEPSGPSYEQYF. The DNA for the CDR3 is TGTGCCATCAGTGAACCTAGCGGGCCGTCCTACGAGCAGTACTTC.

The chain employs TRBV9 and TRBJ1-3; no clear D. CDR1 is SGDLS and CDR2 is YYNGEE in the germline V gene. This CDR3 spans 16 amino acids. Trimming cost V 3 bases and J 0 bases, with 13 bases left between them. In DNA form, the CDR3 reads TGTGCCAGCAGCGCGTTACATCCCCGCTCTGGAAACACCATATATTTT. It codes for CASSALHPRSGNTIYF.

The V call is TRBV10-2, the J call TRBJ1-5; TRBD1 aligns across 7 bases. J was trimmed by 2 bases and V by 5 bases; bases with no gene match: 3. This CDR3 comprises 14 residues. Germline V gene sequence: CDR1 WSHSY, CDR2 SAAADI. CDR3 bases: TGCGCCAGCAGTCCCACAGGGGGCAATCAGCCCCAGCATTTT. It codes for CASSPTGGNQPQHF.

The chain carries TRBV7-3 and TRBJ2-3, with TRBD2 identical over 11 bases. The junction had 5 bases not matched to a gene; V was cut back by 1 base and J by 5 bases. This CDR3 contains 16 residues. Germline-derived CDR1 and CDR2 are SGHTA and FQGTGA. CDR3 loop: CASSLRDGLAGDTQYF. CDR3 in DNA: TGTGCCAGCAGCTTAAGGGATGGACTAGCGGGAGATACGCAGTATTTT.

The chain uses TRBV24-1 and TRBJ2-2; 9 nucleotides align to TRBD1. J lost 4 bases, V lost 2 bases, and 4 bases had no gene match. Germline-derived CDR1 and CDR2 are KGHDR and SFDVKD. The CDR3 consists of 16 residues. Written as DNA, the CDR3 is TGTGCCACCAGTGATTCAAGGACAGGGGCCACCGGGGAGCTGTTTTTT. Amino acid sequence: CATSDSRTGATGELFF.

This rearrangement joins TRBV19 to TRBJ2-3; no clear D gene. Trimming cost V 4 bases and J 5 bases, with 4 bases left between them. The CDR3 runs 11 residues. The germline gives CDR1 LNHDA, CDR2 SQIVND (reference sequence). The CDR3 protein is CASSTLDTQYF. CDR3 coding DNA: TGTGCCAGTAGTACCTTAGATACGCAGTATTTT.

V is TRBV4-3 and J is TRBJ2-7; possible D gene TRBD1, 6 bases. CDR1 and CDR2 from the germline V gene are LGHNA and YSLEER. The V end was cut by 2 bases, the J end by 1 base, with 12 bases between. The CDR3 runs 15 residues. Here the CDR3 reads CASSQQQGRSYEQYF. As DNA, the CDR3 is TGCGCCAGCAGCCAACAACAGGGTCGGTCCTACGAGCAGTACTTC.

This rearrangement joins TRBV28 to TRBJ1-2; 10 nucleotides match TRBD1. The germline V gene has CDR1 MDHEN and CDR2 SYDVKM. This CDR3 spans 15 amino acids. After removal of 6 bases from V and 7 bases from J, the junction contained 11 bases not matched to a gene. CDR3 nucleotides: TGTGCCAGCAGACGACGACAGGGGGCGAGTGCTGGCTACACCTTC. Translated: CASRRRQGASAGYTF.

This clone was seen just once. The rearrangement links TRBV7-8 to TRBJ1-2, with D perhaps matching TRBD1 (5 bases). Per germline, CDR1 SGHVS and CDR2 FQNEAQ. V was pared by 0 bases and J by 6 bases, with 8 bases between. This CDR3 has 13 amino acids. The CDR3 is CASSLASRDGYTF. The CDR3 nucleotides read TGTGCCAGCAGCTTAGCTTCCAGGGATGGCTACACCTTC.

The V gene is TRBV15, the J gene TRBJ2-1; 8 bases map to TRBD2. The CDR3 consists of 15 residues. After removal of 0 bases from V and 7 bases from J, the junction contained 5 bases not matched to a gene. Germline assignment: CDR1 LNHNV and CDR2 YYDKDF (reference sequence). The CDR3 loop is CATSRDTGGRNEQFF. DNA for the CDR3: TGTGCCACCAGCAGAGATACGGGGGGGCGGAATGAGCAGTTCTTC.

The chain employs TRBV15 and TRBJ1-2; possible D gene TRBD1, 5 bases. In germline, CDR1 is LNHNV, CDR2 YYDKDF (reference sequence). There are 15 residues in the CDR3. V shed 1 base and J shed 2 bases, with 11 bases lying between them. This CDR3 reads CATSRGGRENYGYTF. CDR3 sequence (DNA): TGTGCCACCAGCAGAGGGGGCAGGGAAAACTATGGCTACACCTTC.

This sequence joins TRBV28 and TRBJ2-1; D perhaps matches TRBD1 (6 bases). V was trimmed by 6 bases and J by 4 bases, leaving 16 bases between them. The CDR3 has 15 amino acids. Germline assignment: CDR1 MDHEN and CDR2 SYDVKM. The CDR3 spells CASSSTGTRYNEQFF. The CDR3 nucleotides are TGTGCCAGCAGCTCAACCGGGACACGATACAATGAGCAGTTCTTC.